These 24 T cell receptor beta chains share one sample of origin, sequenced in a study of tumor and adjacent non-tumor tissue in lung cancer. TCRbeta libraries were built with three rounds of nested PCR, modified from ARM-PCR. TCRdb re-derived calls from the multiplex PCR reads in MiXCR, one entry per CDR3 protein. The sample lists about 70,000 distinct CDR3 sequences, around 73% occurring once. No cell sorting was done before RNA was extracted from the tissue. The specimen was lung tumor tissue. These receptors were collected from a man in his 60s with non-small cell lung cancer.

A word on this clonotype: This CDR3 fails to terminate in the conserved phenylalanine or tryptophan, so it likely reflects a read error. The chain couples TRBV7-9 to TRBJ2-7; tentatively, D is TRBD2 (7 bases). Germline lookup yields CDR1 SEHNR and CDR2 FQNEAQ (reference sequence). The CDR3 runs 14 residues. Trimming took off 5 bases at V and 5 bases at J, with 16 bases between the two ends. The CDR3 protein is CASSPLTGGNEQYS. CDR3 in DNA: TGTGCCAGCAGCCCCCTCACGGGGGGCAACGAGCAGTACTCC.

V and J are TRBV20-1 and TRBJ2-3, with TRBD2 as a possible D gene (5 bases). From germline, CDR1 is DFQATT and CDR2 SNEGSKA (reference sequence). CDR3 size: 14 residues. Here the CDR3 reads CNTGQEARGDTQYF. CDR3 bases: TGCAATACTGGCCAGGAGGCCCGGGGAGATACGCAGTATTTT.

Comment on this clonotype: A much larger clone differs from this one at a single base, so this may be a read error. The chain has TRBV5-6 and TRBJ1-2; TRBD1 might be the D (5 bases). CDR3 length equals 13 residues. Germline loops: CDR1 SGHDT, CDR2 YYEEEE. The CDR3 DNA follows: TGTGCCAGCAACTTGACCGGGACCTTGGCCTACACCTTC. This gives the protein CASNLTGTLAYTF.

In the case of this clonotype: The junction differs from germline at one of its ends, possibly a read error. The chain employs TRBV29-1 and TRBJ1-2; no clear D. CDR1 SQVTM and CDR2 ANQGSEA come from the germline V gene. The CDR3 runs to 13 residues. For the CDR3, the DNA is TGCAGTGTTGGACCCGGGATCTTTTATGGCTACACCTTC. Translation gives CSVGPGIFYGYTF.

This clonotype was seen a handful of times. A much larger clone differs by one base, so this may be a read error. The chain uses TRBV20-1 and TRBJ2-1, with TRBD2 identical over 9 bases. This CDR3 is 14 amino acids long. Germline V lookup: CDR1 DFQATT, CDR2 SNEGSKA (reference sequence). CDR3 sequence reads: CGARSAGGQNEQFF. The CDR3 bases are TGCGGTGCTAGATCGGCGGGAGGGCAGAATGAGCAGTTCTTC.

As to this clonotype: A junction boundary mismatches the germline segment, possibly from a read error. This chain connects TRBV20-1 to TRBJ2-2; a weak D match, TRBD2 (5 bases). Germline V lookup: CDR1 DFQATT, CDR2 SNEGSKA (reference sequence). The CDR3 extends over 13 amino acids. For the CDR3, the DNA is TGCAGTGCTAGTGCAGCGAACACTGGGGAGCCGTTTTTT. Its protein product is CSASAANTGEPFF.

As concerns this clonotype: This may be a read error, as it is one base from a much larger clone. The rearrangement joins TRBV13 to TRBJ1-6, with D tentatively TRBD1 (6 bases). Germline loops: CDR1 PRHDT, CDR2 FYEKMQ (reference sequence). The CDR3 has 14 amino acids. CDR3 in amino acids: CASSSHGGQSPLRF. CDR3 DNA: TGTGCCAGCAGCTCGCACGGGGGCCAATCACCCCTCCGCTTT.

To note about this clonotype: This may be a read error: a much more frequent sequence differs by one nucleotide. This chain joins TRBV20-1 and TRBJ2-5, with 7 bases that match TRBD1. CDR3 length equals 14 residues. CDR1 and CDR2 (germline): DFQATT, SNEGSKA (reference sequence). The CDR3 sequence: CRARFRTGQGTQYF. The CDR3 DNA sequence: TGCAGAGCTAGATTCAGGACAGGACAAGGGACCCAGTACTTC.

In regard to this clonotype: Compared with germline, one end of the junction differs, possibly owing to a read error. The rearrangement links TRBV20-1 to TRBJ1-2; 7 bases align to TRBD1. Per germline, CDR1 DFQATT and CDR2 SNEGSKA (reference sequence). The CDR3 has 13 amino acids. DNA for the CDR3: TGCAGTGTTAGAACAGGGGCTAACTATGGCCAAACCTTC. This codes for CSVRTGANYGQTF.

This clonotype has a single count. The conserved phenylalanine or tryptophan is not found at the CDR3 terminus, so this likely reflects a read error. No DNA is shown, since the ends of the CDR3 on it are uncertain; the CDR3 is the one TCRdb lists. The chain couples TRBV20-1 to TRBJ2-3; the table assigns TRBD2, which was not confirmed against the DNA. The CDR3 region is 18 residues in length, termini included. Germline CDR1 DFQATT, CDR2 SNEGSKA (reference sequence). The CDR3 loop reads CSAGPPTSRGAPADTEYI.

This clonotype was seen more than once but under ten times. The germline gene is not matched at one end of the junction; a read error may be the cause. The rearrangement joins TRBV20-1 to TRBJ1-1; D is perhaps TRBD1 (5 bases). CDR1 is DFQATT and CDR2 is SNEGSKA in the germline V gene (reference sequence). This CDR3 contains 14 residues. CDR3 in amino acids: CNAKYGGGVGEAFF. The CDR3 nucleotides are TGCAATGCTAAGTACGGGGGTGGGGTAGGTGAAGCTTTCTTT.

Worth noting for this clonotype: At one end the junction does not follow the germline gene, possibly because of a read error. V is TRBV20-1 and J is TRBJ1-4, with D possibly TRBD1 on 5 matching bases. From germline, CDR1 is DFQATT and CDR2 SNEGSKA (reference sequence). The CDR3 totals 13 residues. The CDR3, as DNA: TGCAGTGCTAAGTCAAACTCGGGGGAAAAACTGTATTTT. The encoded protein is CSAKSNSGEKLYF.

The CDR3: CASGKTALNTEAFF. In DNA form, the CDR3 reads TGTGCCAGCGGTAAGACGGCCCTGAACACTGAAGCTTTCTTT. The chain has TRBV6-6 and TRBJ1-1; no clear D gene. This CDR3 spans 14 amino acids. Germline V gene lookup returns CDR1 MNHNY and CDR2 SVGAGI (reference sequence). V was shortened by 8 bases and J by 0 bases, with 13 bases between the two germline ends.

The CDR3 sequence is CASSSLQAGATNTQYF. The DNA of the CDR3 is TGTGCCAGCAGTTCCCTTCAAGCGGGAGCTACAAATACGCAGTATTTT. The rearrangement joins TRBV6-2 or TRBV6-3 to TRBJ2-3, with 8 nucleotides matching TRBD2. CDR3 length: 16 residues. V lost 4 bases and J lost 7; bases outside the gene matches: 13. CDR1 is MNHEY, CDR2 SVGEGT, per germline.

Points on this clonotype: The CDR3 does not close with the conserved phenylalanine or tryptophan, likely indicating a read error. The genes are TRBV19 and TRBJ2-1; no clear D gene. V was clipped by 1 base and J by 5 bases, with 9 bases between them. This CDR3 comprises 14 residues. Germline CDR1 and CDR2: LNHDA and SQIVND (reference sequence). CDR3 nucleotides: TGTGCCAGTAGTATAGGGAACGAGCACAATGAGCAGTTCTCC. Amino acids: CASSIGNEHNEQFS.

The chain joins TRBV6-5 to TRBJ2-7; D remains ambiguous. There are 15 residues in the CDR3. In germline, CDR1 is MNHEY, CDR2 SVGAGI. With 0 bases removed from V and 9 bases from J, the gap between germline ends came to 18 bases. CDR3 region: CASSYSRRKTTVQYF. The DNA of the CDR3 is TGTGCCAGCAGTTACTCGAGACGGAAGACGACCGTGCAGTACTTC.

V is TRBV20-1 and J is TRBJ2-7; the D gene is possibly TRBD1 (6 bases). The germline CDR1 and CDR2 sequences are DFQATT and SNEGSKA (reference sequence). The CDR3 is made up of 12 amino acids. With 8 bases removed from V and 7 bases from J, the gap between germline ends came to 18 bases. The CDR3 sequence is CSTTIQGYEQYF. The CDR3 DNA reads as TGCAGTACTACCATACAGGGCTATGAGCAGTACTTC.

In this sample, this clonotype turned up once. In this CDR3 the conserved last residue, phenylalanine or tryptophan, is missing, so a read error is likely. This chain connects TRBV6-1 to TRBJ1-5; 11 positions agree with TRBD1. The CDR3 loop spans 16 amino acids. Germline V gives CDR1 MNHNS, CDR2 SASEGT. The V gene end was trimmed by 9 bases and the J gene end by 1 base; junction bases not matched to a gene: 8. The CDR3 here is CASRRTGGASNQPQHS. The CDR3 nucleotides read TGTGCCAGTAGGCGGACAGGGGGCGCGAGCAATCAGCCCCAGCATTCT.

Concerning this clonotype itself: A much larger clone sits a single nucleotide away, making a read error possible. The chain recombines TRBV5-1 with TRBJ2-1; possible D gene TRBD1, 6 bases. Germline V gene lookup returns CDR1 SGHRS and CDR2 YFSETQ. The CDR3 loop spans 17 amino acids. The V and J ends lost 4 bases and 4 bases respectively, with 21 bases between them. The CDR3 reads CASSTQEVTRGYNEQFF. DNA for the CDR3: TGCGCCAGCAGCACACAGGAGGTGACAAGGGGGTACAATGAGCAGTTCTTC.

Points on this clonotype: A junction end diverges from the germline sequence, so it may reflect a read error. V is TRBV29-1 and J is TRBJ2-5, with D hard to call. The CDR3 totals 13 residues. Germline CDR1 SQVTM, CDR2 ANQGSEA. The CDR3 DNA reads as TGCAGCGTTGAAACAGCTATACAAGAGACACAGTACTTC. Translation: CSVETAIQETQYF.

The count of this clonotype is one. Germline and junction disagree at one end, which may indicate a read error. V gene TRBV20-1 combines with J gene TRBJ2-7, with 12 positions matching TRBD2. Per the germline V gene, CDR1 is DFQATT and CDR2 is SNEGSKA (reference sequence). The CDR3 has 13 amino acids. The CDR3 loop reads CNANGLAGCEQYF. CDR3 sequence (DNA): TGCAATGCTAACGGACTAGCGGGATGCGAGCAGTACTTC.

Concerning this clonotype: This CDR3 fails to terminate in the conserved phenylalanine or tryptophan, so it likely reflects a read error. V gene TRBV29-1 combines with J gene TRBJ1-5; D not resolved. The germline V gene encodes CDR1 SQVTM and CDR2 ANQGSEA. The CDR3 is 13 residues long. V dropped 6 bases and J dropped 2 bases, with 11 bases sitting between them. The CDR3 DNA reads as TGCAGCGTCATTAGTAATGGCAATCAGCCCCAGCATCCT. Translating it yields CSVISNGNQPQHP.

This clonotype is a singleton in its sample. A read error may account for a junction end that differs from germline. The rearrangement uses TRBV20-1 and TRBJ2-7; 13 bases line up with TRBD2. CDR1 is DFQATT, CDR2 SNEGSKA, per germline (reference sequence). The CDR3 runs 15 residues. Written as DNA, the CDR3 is TGCAGTGCCGTCGGGACTAGCGGGACTTCCTACAAGCAGTACTTC. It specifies CSAVGTSGTSYKQYF.

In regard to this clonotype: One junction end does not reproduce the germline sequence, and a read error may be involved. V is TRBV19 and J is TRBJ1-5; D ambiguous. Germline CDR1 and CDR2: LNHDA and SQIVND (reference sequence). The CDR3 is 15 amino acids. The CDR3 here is CASSSGTVSNKPQHF. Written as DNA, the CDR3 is TGTGCCAGTAGTAGTGGAACAGTGAGCAATAAGCCCCAGCATTTT.